This T cell receptor (beta chain) was obtained from a study of CXCR3-negative and CXCR3-positive naive CD8 T cells. Notes on this clonotype: The antigen remains unidentified.

Triplicate sorts, around 300,000 cells apiece, were made for each CD8+ T cell subset. CD45RO-CCR7+CD27+CD95- cells counted as naive CD8+ T cells. Study findings and constraints: TRB CDR3 hydrophobicity was greater in CXCR3-positive naive cells than in CXCR3-negative naive cells. Each naive subset displayed comparably high diversity, whereas memory CD8+ cells displayed much lower diversity. Whereas memory cells differed, naive CXCR3-negative and CXCR3-positive cells shared similar TRBV-TRBJ usage.

The CDR3 covers 15 residues. The germline V gene encodes CDR1 SGHAT and CDR2 FQNNGV. TRB cDNA was prepared as libraries by UMI-labeled 5' RACE. TCRdb reprocessed the 5' RACE reads and reports one entry per CDR3 protein, with no DNA. Across some 60,000 distinct CDR3 sequences, the top ten clones capture about 0.57% of the sample. The chain couples TRBV11-2 to TRBJ1-2. The sequenced sample consisted of naive CXCR3+ CD8+ T cells from blood. Subset meaning: CD45RO-CCR7+CD27+CD95- naive CD8+ T cells expressing CXCR3 (TNR3+). This receptor was obtained from a human donor in good health. Some clones in this sample may be carry-over from other donors' samples. The CDR3 here is CASSPRGEEDYGYTF.